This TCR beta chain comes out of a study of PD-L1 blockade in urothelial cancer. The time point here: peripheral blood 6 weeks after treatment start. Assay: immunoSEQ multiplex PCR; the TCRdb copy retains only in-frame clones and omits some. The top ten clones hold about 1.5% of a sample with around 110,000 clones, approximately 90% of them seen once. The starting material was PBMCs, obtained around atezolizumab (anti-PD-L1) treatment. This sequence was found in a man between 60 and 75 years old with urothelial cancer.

The CDR3 loop is CASSLASGGGWNEQYF. The CDR3 bases are TGTGCCAGCAGCTTAGCATCAGGGGGCGGATGGAACGAGCAGTACTTC. The chain carries TRBV7-2 and TRBJ2-7; 8 bases are a match to TRBD1. The CDR3 consists of 16 residues. After removal of 0 bases from V and 5 bases from J, the junction contained 9 bases not matched to a gene. Germline V CDR1 and CDR2: SGHTA, FQGNSA.